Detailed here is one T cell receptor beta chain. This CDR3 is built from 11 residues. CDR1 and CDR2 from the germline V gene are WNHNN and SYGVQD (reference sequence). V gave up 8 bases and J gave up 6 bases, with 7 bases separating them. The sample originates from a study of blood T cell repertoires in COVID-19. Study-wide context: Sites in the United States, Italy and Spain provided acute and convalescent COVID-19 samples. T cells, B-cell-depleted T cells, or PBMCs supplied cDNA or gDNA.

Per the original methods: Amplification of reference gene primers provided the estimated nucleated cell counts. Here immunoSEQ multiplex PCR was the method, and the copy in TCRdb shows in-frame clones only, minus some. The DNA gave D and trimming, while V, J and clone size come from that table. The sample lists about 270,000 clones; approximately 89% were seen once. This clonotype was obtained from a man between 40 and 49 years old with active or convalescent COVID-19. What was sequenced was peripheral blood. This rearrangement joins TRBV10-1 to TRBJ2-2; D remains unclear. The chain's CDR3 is CASGTPGELFF. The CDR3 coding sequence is TGCGCCAGCGGTACTCCCGGGGAGCTGTTTTTT.